This passage covers 20 T cell receptor beta chains from one sample sequenced in a study of shared clonotypes between healthy human individuals. This table comes from immunoSEQ multiplex PCR, and its TCRdb copy is limited to in-frame clones, with some not included. Among about 680,000 clones listed, around 90% were seen once. Terminally differentiated effector memory CD45RA+ cells were left out of the naive CD8 fraction, which was CD45RO-negative and positively selected for CCR7. The sample comprised naive CD8+ T cells sorted from blood. These receptors were collected from a man between 25 and 39 years old in good health.

The rearrangement uses TRBV2 and TRBJ1-1, with D maybe TRBD1 (6 bases). V gave up 7 bases and J gave up 0 bases, with 15 bases separating them. Germline values: CDR1 SNHLY, CDR2 FYNNEI. The CDR3 contains 15 residues. The CDR3 protein is CASMGQLGLNTEAFF. The CDR3 DNA is TGTGCCAGCATGGGACAACTAGGGTTGAACACTGAAGCTTTCTTT.

V is TRBV28 and J is TRBJ2-7; D might be TRBD1 or TRBD2, each matching 5 bases. CDR1 and CDR2 from the germline V gene are MDHEN and SYDVKM. V was clipped by 4 bases and J by 0 bases, with 22 bases between them. The CDR3 has 18 residues. The CDR3 nucleotides are TGTGCCAGCAGTTCGGTATACGGGGACGCCTGGAGCTCCTACGAGCAGTACTTC. It specifies CASSSVYGDAWSSYEQYF.

The chain carries TRBV6-1 and TRBJ1-1; tentatively, D is TRBD1 (5 bases). V lost 7 bases to trimming and J lost 3 bases, with 12 bases between them. Germline values: CDR1 MNHNS, CDR2 SASEGT. The length of the CDR3 is 13 residues. The CDR3 region is CASTSEGDTEAFF. CDR3 sequence (DNA): TGTGCCAGCACCTCAGAAGGGGACACTGAAGCTTTCTTT.

The V gene is TRBV14, the J gene TRBJ2-1; D unresolved. The CDR3 is made up of 18 amino acids. V lost 0 bases, J lost 4 bases, and 19 bases lay in between. Germline CDR1 reads SGHDN; CDR2 reads FVKESK. The CDR3 DNA reads as TGTGCCAGCAGCCAAGAGTCTGGTCAACGATTTTCTTACAATGAGCAGTTCTTC. Amino acids: CASSQESGQRFSYNEQFF.

The J gene is TRBJ2-3, the V gene TRBV4-3; D is ambiguous. Germline CDR1 LGHNA, CDR2 YSLEER. The germline V and J ends were trimmed by 1 base and 3 bases, with 8 bases remaining between them. The CDR3 extends over 14 amino acids. The CDR3 DNA is TGCGCCAGCAGCCAAGCCGCCGGGACAGATACGCAGTATTTT. Translating it yields CASSQAAGTDTQYF.

The chain joins TRBV30 to TRBJ2-1; D ambiguous. The CDR3 runs to 13 residues. CDR1 is GTSNPN, CDR2 SVGIG, per germline (reference sequence). V lost 1 base and J lost 9, with 13 bases in between. As DNA, the CDR3 is TGTGCCTGGAGTGAAACATTGCCGCGTGAGCAGTTCTTC. This translates into CAWSETLPREQFF.

The chain is built from TRBV9 and TRBJ2-1, with 15 bases aligning to TRBD2. The CDR3 runs to 19 residues. J lost 4 bases, V lost 3 bases, and 11 bases had no gene match. Germline assignment: CDR1 SGDLS and CDR2 YYNGEE. CDR3 in DNA: TGTGCCAGCAGCGACCCCTACGGACTAGCGGGAGGGGAATACAATGAGCAGTTCTTC. Protein: CASSDPYGLAGGEYNEQFF.

The rearrangement joins TRBV27 to TRBJ2-3; 10 nucleotides match TRBD1. The CDR3 is made up of 15 amino acids. The junction had 9 bases not matched to a gene; V was cut back by 8 bases and J by 4 bases. Germline V gene data show CDR1 as MNHEY and CDR2 as SMNVEV (reference sequence). CDR3 in amino acids: CASRRTGGISDTQYF. CDR3 in DNA: TGTGCCAGCCGAAGGACAGGGGGGATCTCAGATACGCAGTATTTT.

V gene TRBV2 combines with J gene TRBJ1-2; 10 bases are shared with TRBD1. This CDR3 has 18 residues. The J segment lost 2 bases and the V segment lost 10 bases, leaving 19 bases of the junction unmatched. Germline CDR1 SNHLY, CDR2 FYNNEI. The DNA for the CDR3 is TGTGCCAACATAGTCCGGGACAGGGGTAATGGTACGAACTATGGCTACACCTTC. Translating gives CANIVRDRGNGTNYGYTF.

This chain connects TRBV12-5 to TRBJ2-6, with D perhaps TRBD2 (5 bases). With 3 bases removed from V and 0 bases from J, the gap between germline ends came to 9 bases. There are 16 residues in the CDR3. The germline gives CDR1 LGHNT, CDR2 FRNRAP. The CDR3 coding sequence is TGTGCTAGTGGTTTCAGGAGGAGCTCTGGGGCCAACGTCCTGACTTTC. It specifies CASGFRRSSGANVLTF.

V usage is TRBV28 and J usage is TRBJ2-3; 10 positions agree with TRBD2. With V trimmed by 4 bases and J by 2 bases, 9 bases remained unmatched. CDR1 MDHEN and CDR2 SYDVKM come from the germline V gene. The CDR3 loop spans 17 amino acids. The CDR3, as DNA: TGTGCCAGCAGTTCCCCGACTAGCGGGTTTCTCACAGATACGCAGTATTTT. Protein: CASSSPTSGFLTDTQYF.

The V call is TRBV29-1, the J call TRBJ2-2; no clear D gene. CDR1 SQVTM and CDR2 ANQGSEA come from the germline V gene. This CDR3 contains 12 residues. Trimming left V 2 bases short and J 5 bases short, with 6 bases between. CDR3 nucleotide sequence: TGCAGCGTTGAATTTGGTACCGGGGAGCTGTTTTTT. Translation gives CSVEFGTGELFF.

This chain links TRBV6-1 with TRBJ2-7, with no clear D. Germline CDR1 MNHNS, CDR2 SASEGT. This CDR3 spans 15 amino acids. V lost 0 bases to trimming and J lost 0 bases, with 9 bases between them. The CDR3 here is CASSEAWRISYEQYF. The DNA for the CDR3 is TGTGCCAGCAGTGAAGCGTGGCGGATCTCCTACGAGCAGTACTTC.

The chain has TRBV7-6 and TRBJ2-7, with 8 nucleotides matching TRBD1. Germline lookup yields CDR1 SGHVS and CDR2 FNYEAQ. With 2 bases clipped from V and 2 bases from J, the junction kept 26 bases outside the gene matches. The CDR3 length is 22 residues. CDR3 amino acids: CASSLYSRPRDRIMVVTYEQYF. CDR3 coding DNA: TGTGCCAGCAGCTTATATTCTCGCCCCCGGGACAGGATCATGGTGGTGACCTACGAGCAGTACTTC. The whole variable domain, filled in from reference TRBV7-6 and TRBJ2-7, reads GAGVSQSPRYKVTKRGQDVALRCDPISGHVSLYWYRQALGQGPEFLTYFNYEAQQDKSGLPNDRFSAERPEGSISTLTIQRTEQRDSAMYRCASSLYSRPRDRIMVVTYEQYFGPGTRLTVT.

The chain joins TRBV5-1 to TRBJ2-7; perhaps D is TRBD1 or TRBD2 (5 bases each). The CDR3 extends over 14 amino acids. From germline, CDR1 is SGHRS and CDR2 YFSETQ. Trimming cost V 4 bases and J 0 bases, with 11 bases left between them. The CDR3 reads CASSLYGASYEQYF. The CDR3 nucleotides are TGCGCCAGCAGCCTTTACGGGGCCTCCTACGAGCAGTACTTC. The full variable domain, its missing parts supplied by reference TRBV5-1 and TRBJ2-7, is KAGVTQTPRYLIKTRGQQVTLSCSPISGHRSVSWYQQTPGQGLQFLFEYFSETQRNKGNFPGRFSGRQFSNSRSEMNVSTLELGDSALYLCASSLYGASYEQYFGPGTRLTVT.

The chain is built from TRBV2 and TRBJ2-3; TRBD1 agrees at 7 bases. V lost 6 bases and J lost 0; bases outside the gene matches: 6. Germline-derived CDR1 and CDR2 are SNHLY and FYNNEI. The CDR3 sequence is 15 residues long. CDR3 nucleotides: TGTGCCAGCAGCAGAGGGGGCCTTAGCACAGATACGCAGTATTTT. It translates to CASSRGGLSTDTQYF.

The chain employs TRBV12-5 and TRBJ2-2; D may be TRBD1 (5 bases). Germline lookup yields CDR1 LGHNT and CDR2 FRNRAP. CDR3 length: 15 residues. Trimming pared 2 bases from V and 4 bases from J, leaving 11 bases between. CDR3 DNA sequence: TGTGCTAGTGGTTTGCCACGACAGTTCACCGGGGAGCTGTTTTTT. Translation: CASGLPRQFTGELFF.

V and J are TRBV28 and TRBJ2-3; 11 nucleotides line up with TRBD2. V lost 3 bases and J lost 4; bases outside the gene matches: 6. The length of the CDR3 is 16 residues. CDR1 and CDR2 (germline): MDHEN, SYDVKM. The DNA for the CDR3 is TGTGCCAGCAGTTTTGTAGCGGGAGGGAGGGCAGATACGCAGTATTTT. It is translated as CASSFVAGGRADTQYF. The full variable domain, its missing parts supplied by reference TRBV28 and TRBJ2-3, is DVKVTQSSRYLVKRTGEKVFLECVQDMDHENMFWYRQDPGLGLRLIYFSYDVKMKEKGDIPEGYSVSREKKERFSLILESASTNQTSMYLCASSFVAGGRADTQYFGPGTRLTVL.

The rearrangement links TRBV5-1 to TRBJ2-7; unclear D gene. The CDR3 contains 15 residues. Germline V gene lookup returns CDR1 SGHRS and CDR2 YFSETQ. V gave up 4 bases and J gave up 2 bases, with 16 bases separating them. CDR3 protein: CASSLFGGNTYEQYF. In DNA, the CDR3 is TGCGCCAGCAGCCTCTTCGGTGGTAATACCTACGAGCAGTACTTC.

This chain joins TRBV5-1 and TRBJ1-1; D ambiguous. The V gene's germline CDR1 is SGHRS and CDR2 YFSETQ. The CDR3 totals 16 residues. V lost 3 bases and J 1 base, leaving 16 bases between the germline ends. CDR3 in DNA: TGCGCCAGCAGCTCACCCTCTACTACAGCGAACACTGAAGCTTTCTTT. Protein: CASSSPSTTANTEAFF.